A single sample gave rise to the 28 T cell receptor beta chains below, sequenced in a study of CD4 T cell repertoires in COVID-19. The repertoire was sequenced with immunoSEQ multiplex PCR; TCRdb's copy has only in-frame clones and lacks some. Among about 75,000 clones listed, roughly 80% were seen once. The material was CD4+ T cells from peripheral blood, obtained after recovery from COVID-19. These receptors all stem from a human donor who had COVID-19.

This chain connects TRBV4-1 to TRBJ2-7; 7 bases are shared with TRBD2. The CDR3 totals 18 residues. The trim removed 0 bases at V and 7 bases at J, leaving 18 bases unmatched. Germline V gene data show CDR1 as MGHRA and CDR2 as YSYEKL. The CDR3 nucleotides are TGCGCCAGCAGCCAAGACGGGGGTTACGACTTTTCCGGGAGGGAGCAGTACTTC. Its translation: CASSQDGGYDFSGREQYF.

The J gene is TRBJ1-2, the V gene TRBV6-5; 10 bases align to TRBD1. The V and J ends lost 0 bases and 4 bases, in that order; junction bases with no gene match: 5. The CDR3 covers 16 residues. Germline CDR1 is MNHEY and CDR2 is SVGAGI. The CDR3 nucleotides read TGTGCCAGCAGTTACTCAGCGACAGGGGGCATCTATGGCTACACCTTC. Amino acid sequence: CASSYSATGGIYGYTF.

The rearrangement uses TRBV12-3 or TRBV12-4 and TRBJ1-3, with a tentative D call TRBD1 (6 bases). This CDR3 is 13 amino acids long. Deletions cut 6 bases from V and 1 base from J, with 7 bases between. This CDR3 reads CASSTGSGNTIYF. Here the CDR3 DNA reads TGTGCCAGCAGCACAGGGTCTGGAAACACCATATATTTT.

This rearrangement joins TRBV7-8 to TRBJ1-2; a weak D match, TRBD1 (6 bases). This CDR3 contains 14 residues. CDR1 and CDR2 (germline): SGHVS, FQNEAQ. With 5 bases removed from V and 4 bases from J, the gap between germline ends came to 14 bases. Here the CDR3 reads CASSPRQATYGYTF. In DNA, the CDR3 is TGTGCCAGCAGCCCGAGACAGGCCACCTATGGCTACACCTTC.

This chain links TRBV7-6 with TRBJ1-6; D is unclear. CDR3 length: 15 amino acids. Trimming removed 5 bases at V and 9 bases at J, with 17 bases between. Germline assignment: CDR1 SGHVS and CDR2 FNYEAQ. CDR3: CASSPLDAEGSPLHF. In DNA, the CDR3 is TGTGCCAGCAGCCCACTTGACGCCGAGGGTTCACCCCTCCACTTT. Supplemented by reference TRBV7-6 and TRBJ1-6, the full variable domain reads GAGVSQSPRYKVTKRGQDVALRCDPISGHVSLYWYRQALGQGPEFLTYFNYEAQQDKSGLPNDRFSAERPEGSISTLTIQRTEQRDSAMYRCASSPLDAEGSPLHFGNGTRLTVT.

The chain uses TRBV6-5 and TRBJ2-7, with 8 bases that match TRBD1. CDR1 and CDR2 (germline): MNHEY, SVGAGI. The V gene end was trimmed by 2 bases and the J gene end by 2 bases; junction bases not matched to a gene: 2. This CDR3 contains 14 residues. This CDR3 is CASSYVQGAYEQYF. The CDR3 region has the DNA TGTGCCAGCAGTTACGTACAGGGGGCCTACGAGCAGTACTTC.

The chain combines TRBV19 with TRBJ2-5; 7 nucleotides match TRBD2. The V gene end was trimmed by 3 bases and the J gene end by 5 bases; junction bases not matched to a gene: 6. There are 14 residues in the CDR3. Per the germline V gene, CDR1 is LNHDA and CDR2 is SQIVND (reference sequence). CDR3 sequence: CASSMTGGSETQYF. The CDR3 DNA sequence: TGTGCCAGTAGTATGACGGGCGGGAGCGAGACCCAGTACTTC.

The chain combines TRBV28 with TRBJ1-2; no reliable D call. V lost 3 bases to trimming and J lost 4 bases, with 12 bases between them. CDR1 and CDR2 from the germline V gene are MDHEN and SYDVKM. CDR3 length: 14 residues. The CDR3 sequence is CASSFEGTSYGYTF. DNA for the CDR3: TGTGCCAGCAGTTTTGAGGGCACCTCCTATGGCTACACCTTC.

The V gene is TRBV28, the J gene TRBJ2-7; TRBD1 matches at 7 bases. V dropped 5 bases and J dropped 2; count of bases not matched to a gene: 6. CDR3 size: 14 residues. Germline V lookup: CDR1 MDHEN, CDR2 SYDVKM. The CDR3 DNA reads TGTGCCAGCAGTCTCCCGACAGGGCCCTACGAGCAGTACTTC. The encoded protein is CASSLPTGPYEQYF.

The V gene is TRBV7-6, the J gene TRBJ2-1; D possibly matches TRBD1 or TRBD2 (6 bases each). Germline-derived CDR1 and CDR2 are SGHVS and FNYEAQ. The CDR3 runs to 17 residues. V lost 5 bases to trimming and J lost 6 bases, with 23 bases between them. The CDR3 here is CASSLGSGGWPSNEQFF. The CDR3 DNA reads as TGTGCCAGCAGCCTAGGGTCCGGGGGCTGGCCATCCAATGAGCAGTTCTTC. Variable domain in full (rest from reference TRBV7-6 and TRBJ2-1): GAGVSQSPRYKVTKRGQDVALRCDPISGHVSLYWYRQALGQGPEFLTYFNYEAQQDKSGLPNDRFSAERPEGSISTLTIQRTEQRDSAMYRCASSLGSGGWPSNEQFFGPGTRLTVL.

There are a few counts of this clone. The chain employs TRBV3-1 (or the pseudogene TRBV3-2) and TRBJ1-3; D gene unclear. The CDR3 sequence is 16 residues long. Looked up from germline, CDR1 is LGHDT and CDR2 is YNNKEL (reference sequence). Trimming removed 4 bases from V and 0 bases from J, with 13 bases in between. CDR3 sequence reads: CASSLVKSHSGNTIYF. CDR3 nucleotide sequence: TGTGCCAGCAGCCTGGTAAAAAGCCACTCTGGAAACACCATATATTTT.

The V call is TRBV19, the J call TRBJ2-7; possibly TRBD1 or TRBD2 for D (5 bases each). This CDR3 has 15 residues. Trimming shortened V by 5 bases and J by 2 bases, and 16 bases separated the two germline ends. Germline CDR1 LNHDA, CDR2 SQIVND (reference sequence). The CDR3 DNA reads TGTGCCAGTAGTCTAAAAGGGGACGCAGCCTACGAGCAGTACTTC. Translated, it gives CASSLKGDAAYEQYF. Drawing the rest from reference TRBV19 and TRBJ2-7, the complete variable domain is DGGITQSPKYLFRKEGQNVTLSCEQNLNHDAMYWYRQDPGQGLRLIYYSQIVNDFQKGDIAEGYSVSREKKESFPLTVTSAQKNPTAFYLCASSLKGDAAYEQYFGPGTRLTVT.

This clone appeared once. The chain couples TRBV5-1 to TRBJ2-1, with 7 nucleotides matching TRBD2. In germline, CDR1 is SGHRS, CDR2 YFSETQ. CDR3 size: 14 residues. V lost 5 bases, J lost 3 bases, and 5 bases stayed unmatched. The CDR3 region is CASRSGTNYNEQFF. CDR3 bases: TGCGCCAGCAGATCCGGGACTAACTACAATGAGCAGTTCTTC. Using reference TRBV5-1 and TRBJ2-1 for the parts outside the CDR3, the full variable domain is KAGVTQTPRYLIKTRGQQVTLSCSPISGHRSVSWYQQTPGQGLQFLFEYFSETQRNKGNFPGRFSGRQFSNSRSEMNVSTLELGDSALYLCASRSGTNYNEQFFGPGTRLTVL.

This chain uses TRBV3-1 (or the pseudogene TRBV3-2) with TRBJ2-2, with 8 bases lining up with TRBD1. Germline V CDR1 and CDR2: LGHDT, YNNKEL (reference sequence). The junction had 3 bases not matched to a gene; V was cut back by 2 bases and J by 7 bases. The CDR3 totals 14 residues. As DNA, the CDR3 is TGTGCCAGCAGCCAACGGACAGGGTACGGGGAGCTGTTTTTT. It translates to CASSQRTGYGELFF.

The chain is built from TRBV19 and TRBJ1-5; a possible D gene is TRBD1 (5 bases). Trimming left V 11 bases short and J 3 bases short, with 20 bases between. The CDR3 totals 15 residues. Germline CDR1 is LNHDA and CDR2 is SQIVND (reference sequence). The CDR3 is CASQIGVLDNQPQHF. For the CDR3, the DNA is TGTGCCTCCCAAATAGGGGTTTTGGACAATCAGCCCCAGCATTTT.

The CDR3 DNA sequence: TGCGCCAGCAGCCCTGACGGGGGGGAATCAGATACGCAGTATTTT. Its protein product is CASSPDGGESDTQYF. This chain joins TRBV5-1 and TRBJ2-3, with 8 bases that match TRBD2. The germline V gene has CDR1 SGHRS and CDR2 YFSETQ. The trim removed 4 bases at V and 4 bases at J, leaving 8 bases unmatched. The CDR3 is 15 residues long. Variable domain in full (rest from reference TRBV5-1 and TRBJ2-3): KAGVTQTPRYLIKTRGQQVTLSCSPISGHRSVSWYQQTPGQGLQFLFEYFSETQRNKGNFPGRFSGRQFSNSRSEMNVSTLELGDSALYLCASSPDGGESDTQYFGPGTRLTVL.

This chain connects TRBV5-1 to TRBJ1-4; D remains unclear. V lost 1 base and J 1 base, leaving 5 bases between the germline ends. The CDR3 consists of 14 residues. CDR1 is SGHRS, CDR2 YFSETQ, per germline. CDR3 in amino acids: CASSLSVTNEKLFF. Written as DNA, the CDR3 is TGCGCCAGCAGCTTGTCGGTAACTAATGAAAAACTGTTTTTT.

A single count supports this clone. J is TRBJ1-1 and V is TRBV24-1; D call uncertain. The CDR3 is 13 amino acids. V lost 7 bases and J 7 bases, leaving 15 bases between the germline ends. Germline assignment: CDR1 KGHDR and CDR2 SFDVKD. The CDR3 loop reads CATRKGPLDEAFF. In nucleotides, the CDR3 is TGTGCCACCAGGAAAGGACCTCTCGATGAAGCTTTCTTT.

The J gene is TRBJ2-3, the V gene TRBV5-1; tentatively, D is TRBD1 or TRBD2 (5 bases each). This CDR3 is built from 12 residues. V lost 9 bases to trimming and J lost 5 bases, with 13 bases between them. The V gene's germline CDR1 is SGHRS and CDR2 YFSETQ. CDR3 residues: CATRGLRDTQYF. The CDR3 DNA reads as TGCGCCACCCGGGGCTTGAGAGATACGCAGTATTTT.

V usage is TRBV3-1 (or the pseudogene TRBV3-2) and J usage is TRBJ1-1; tentative D call: TRBD1 (5 bases). The germline V and J ends were trimmed by 4 bases and 5 bases, with 23 bases remaining between them. Germline CDR1 LGHDT, CDR2 YNNKEL (reference sequence). The CDR3 has 17 amino acids. As DNA, the CDR3 is TGTGCCAGCAGCCGCTCCGCGGGGCAGGCCTCGGGGACTGAAGCTTTCTTT. This encodes CASSRSAGQASGTEAFF.

The rearrangement uses TRBV13 and TRBJ2-5, with a possible D match to TRBD2 (6 bases). Trimming left V 5 bases short and J 2 bases short, with 15 bases between. The germline CDR1 and CDR2 sequences are PRHDT and FYEKMQ (reference sequence). The CDR3 loop spans 15 amino acids. The CDR3 is CASSHPGLAQETQYF. The CDR3 region has the DNA TGTGCCAGCAGCCACCCGGGACTCGCACAAGAGACCCAGTACTTC.

In its sample, this clone was seen once. This chain links TRBV6-2 or TRBV6-3 with TRBJ2-2; D may correspond to TRBD1 or TRBD2 (5 bases each). Trimming left V 6 bases short and J 5 bases short, with 13 bases between. CDR3 size: 14 residues. CDR1 and CDR2 from the germline V gene are MNHEY and SVGEGT. The CDR3 loop reads CASSLPGATGELFF. For the CDR3, the DNA is TGTGCCAGCAGCCTCCCCGGGGCTACCGGGGAGCTGTTTTTT.

V gene TRBV7-8 combines with J gene TRBJ1-1; D is unresolved. V was shortened by 1 base and J by 2 bases, with 8 bases between the two germline ends. The CDR3 has 14 amino acids. Germline-derived CDR1 and CDR2 are SGHVS and FQNEAQ. CDR3 protein: CASSLVNGNTEAFF. In DNA form, the CDR3 reads TGTGCCAGCAGCTTAGTAAATGGCAACACTGAAGCTTTCTTT.

The chain recombines TRBV4-1 with TRBJ1-5; D is possibly TRBD1 (5 bases). The CDR3 loop spans 15 amino acids. CDR1 and CDR2 from the germline V gene are MGHRA and YSYEKL. V was trimmed by 0 bases and J by 7 bases, leaving 13 bases between them. CDR3 sequence reads: CASSQDGNEGQPQHF. In DNA form, the CDR3 reads TGCGCCAGCAGCCAAGATGGCAACGAGGGGCAGCCCCAGCATTTT.

This clone is a singleton in its sample. V gene TRBV18 combines with J gene TRBJ1-1, with TRBD1 identical over 7 bases. The CDR3 sequence is 15 residues long. The trim removed 0 bases at V and 2 bases at J, leaving 3 bases unmatched. Germline V gene lookup returns CDR1 KGHSH and CDR2 LQKENI. CDR3 protein: CASSPPTGANTEAFF. DNA for the CDR3: TGTGCCAGCTCACCACCTACAGGGGCCAACACTGAAGCTTTCTTT.

This clone was recorded once. The V gene is TRBV10-3, the J gene TRBJ1-2; D gene unclear. Germline-derived CDR1 and CDR2 are ENHRY and SYGVKD. CDR3 length: 12 residues. Between the trimmed V and J ends, which lost 3 bases and 5 bases, there was a span of 7 bases. The CDR3 here is CAISEREYGYTF. The DNA for the CDR3 is TGTGCCATCAGTGAAAGAGAGTATGGCTACACCTTC.

The rearrangement links TRBV29-1 to TRBJ2-7; 7 bases map to TRBD2. Germline lookup yields CDR1 SQVTM and CDR2 ANQGSEA. This CDR3 has 13 residues. The J segment lost 6 bases and the V segment lost 3 bases, leaving 8 bases of the junction unmatched. The CDR3 here is CSVEAGGGAEQYF. CDR3 bases: TGCAGCGTTGAGGCCGGGGGAGGGGCCGAGCAGTACTTC.

CDR3 DNA sequence: TGCGCCAGCAGCTTGGGACAGGGGGCAGGAACCGGGGAGCTGTTTTTT. It encodes CASSLGQGAGTGELFF. The chain employs TRBV5-1 and TRBJ2-2; TRBD1 aligns across 10 bases. J was trimmed by 5 bases and V by 0 bases; bases with no gene match: 4. The CDR3 length is 16 residues. Germline V gene data show CDR1 as SGHRS and CDR2 as YFSETQ.